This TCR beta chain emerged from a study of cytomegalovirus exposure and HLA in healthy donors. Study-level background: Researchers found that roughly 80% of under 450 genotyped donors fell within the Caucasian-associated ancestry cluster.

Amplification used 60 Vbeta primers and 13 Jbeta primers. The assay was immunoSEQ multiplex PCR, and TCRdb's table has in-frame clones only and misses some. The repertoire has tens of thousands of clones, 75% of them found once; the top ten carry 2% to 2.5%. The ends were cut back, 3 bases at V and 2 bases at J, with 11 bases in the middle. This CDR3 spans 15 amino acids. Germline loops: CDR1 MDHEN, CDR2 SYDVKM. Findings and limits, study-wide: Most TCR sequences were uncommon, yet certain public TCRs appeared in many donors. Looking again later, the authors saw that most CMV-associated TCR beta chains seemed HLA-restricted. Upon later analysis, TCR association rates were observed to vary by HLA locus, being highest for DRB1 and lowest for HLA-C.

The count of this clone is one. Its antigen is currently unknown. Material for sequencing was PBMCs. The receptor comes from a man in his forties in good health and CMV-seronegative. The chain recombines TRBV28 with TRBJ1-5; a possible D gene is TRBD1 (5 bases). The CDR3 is CASSFAGGGNQPQHF. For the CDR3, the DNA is TGTGCCAGCAGTTTTGCCGGGGGGGGCAATCAGCCCCAGCATTTT.